Here is one TCR beta chain with its context. The sample belongs to a study of CD8+ T cells in alopecia areata. PBMCs were stained for CD3, CD4 and CD8, and CD4+ and CD8+ T cells were sorted. Following extraction, RNA underwent reverse transcription to cDNA, which served as the sequencing template. Sequencing was performed with immunoSEQ multiplex PCR; in TCRdb, only in-frame clones are kept and a portion is missing. The table includes over 90,000 clones, approximately 52% detected once. Germline CDR1 and CDR2: SQVTM and ANQGSEA. Unmatched junction bases numbered 19, after V lost 7 bases and J lost 5 bases. The CDR3 runs 16 residues.

The sample consisted of CD4+ T cells sorted from blood. This TCR was sampled from a human donor in good health. The rearrangement joins TRBV29-1 to TRBJ1-2, with TRBD1 matching 7 bases. Written as DNA, the CDR3 is TGCAGCGCCTCGCCGCGCCTGACAGGGTTGATATATGGCTACACCTTC. Protein sequence: CSASPRLTGLIYGYTF.